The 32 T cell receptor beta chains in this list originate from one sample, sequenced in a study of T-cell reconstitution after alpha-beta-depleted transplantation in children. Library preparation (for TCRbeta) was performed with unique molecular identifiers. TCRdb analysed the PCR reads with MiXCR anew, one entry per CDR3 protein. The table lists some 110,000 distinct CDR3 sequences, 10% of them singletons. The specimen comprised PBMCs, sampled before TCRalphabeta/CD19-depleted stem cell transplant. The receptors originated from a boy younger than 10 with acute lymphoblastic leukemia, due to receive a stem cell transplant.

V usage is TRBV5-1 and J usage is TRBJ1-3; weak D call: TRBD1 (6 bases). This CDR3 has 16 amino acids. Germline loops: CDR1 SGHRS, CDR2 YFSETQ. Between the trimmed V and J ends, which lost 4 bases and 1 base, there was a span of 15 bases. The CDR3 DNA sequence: TGCGCCAGCAGCCCGGGTATCAGGGGATCTGGAAACACCATATATTTT. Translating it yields CASSPGIRGSGNTIYF.

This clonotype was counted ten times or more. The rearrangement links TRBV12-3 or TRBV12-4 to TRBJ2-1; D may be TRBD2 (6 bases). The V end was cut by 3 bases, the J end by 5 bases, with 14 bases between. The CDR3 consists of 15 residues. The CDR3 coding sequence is TGTGCCAGCAGTTTTGGGCTAGCGAAAGACAATGAGCAGTTCTTC. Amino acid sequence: CASSFGLAKDNEQFF.

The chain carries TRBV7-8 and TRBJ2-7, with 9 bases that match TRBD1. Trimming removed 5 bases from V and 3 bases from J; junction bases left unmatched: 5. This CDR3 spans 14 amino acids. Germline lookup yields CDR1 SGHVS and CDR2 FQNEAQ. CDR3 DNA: TGTGCCAGCAGCCACAGGGGGCACGGCTACGAGCAGTACTTC. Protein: CASSHRGHGYEQYF. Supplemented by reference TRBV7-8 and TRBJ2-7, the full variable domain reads GAGVSQSPRYKVAKRGQDVALRCDPISGHVSLFWYQQALGQGPEFLTYFQNEAQLDKSGLPSDRFFAERPEGSVSTLKIQRTQQEDSAVYLCASSHRGHGYEQYFGPGTRLTVT.

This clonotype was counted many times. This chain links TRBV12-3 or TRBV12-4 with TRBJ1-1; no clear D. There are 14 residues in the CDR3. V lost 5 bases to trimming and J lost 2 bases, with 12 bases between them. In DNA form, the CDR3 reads TGTGCCAGCAGTCTAAGGGCAGGAAACACTGAAGCTTTCTTT. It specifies CASSLRAGNTEAFF.

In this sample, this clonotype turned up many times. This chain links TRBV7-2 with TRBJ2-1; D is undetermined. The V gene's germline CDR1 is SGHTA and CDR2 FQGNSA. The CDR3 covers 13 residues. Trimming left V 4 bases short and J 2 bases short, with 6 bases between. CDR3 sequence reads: CASSYEAYNEQFF. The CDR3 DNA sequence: TGTGCCAGCAGCTATGAGGCCTACAATGAGCAGTTCTTC.

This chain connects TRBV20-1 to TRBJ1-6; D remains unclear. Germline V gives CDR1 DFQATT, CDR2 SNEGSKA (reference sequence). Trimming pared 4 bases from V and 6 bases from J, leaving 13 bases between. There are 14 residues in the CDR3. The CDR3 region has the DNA TGCAGTGCTAAAGAGGCGGGTATTAATTCACCCCTCCACTTT. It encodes CSAKEAGINSPLHF.

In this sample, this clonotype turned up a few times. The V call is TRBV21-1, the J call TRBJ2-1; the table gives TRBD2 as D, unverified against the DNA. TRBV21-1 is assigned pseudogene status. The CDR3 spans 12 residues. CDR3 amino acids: CASSSGLTVQFF. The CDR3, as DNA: TGTGCCAGCAGCAGCGGACTGACTGTGCAGTTCTTC.

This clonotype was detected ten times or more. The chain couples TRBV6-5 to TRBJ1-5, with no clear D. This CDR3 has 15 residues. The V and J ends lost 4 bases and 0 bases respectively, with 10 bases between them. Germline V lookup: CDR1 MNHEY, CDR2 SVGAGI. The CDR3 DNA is TGTGCCAGCAGTTCGGAGGGCTATAGCAATCAGCCCCAGCATTTT. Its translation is CASSSEGYSNQPQHF.

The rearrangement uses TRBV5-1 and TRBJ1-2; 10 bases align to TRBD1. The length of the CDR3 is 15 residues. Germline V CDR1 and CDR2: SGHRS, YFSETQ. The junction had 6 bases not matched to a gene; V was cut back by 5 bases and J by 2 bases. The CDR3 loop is CASRPGTGENYGYTF. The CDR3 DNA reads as TGCGCCAGCAGACCCGGGACAGGGGAGAACTATGGCTACACCTTC.

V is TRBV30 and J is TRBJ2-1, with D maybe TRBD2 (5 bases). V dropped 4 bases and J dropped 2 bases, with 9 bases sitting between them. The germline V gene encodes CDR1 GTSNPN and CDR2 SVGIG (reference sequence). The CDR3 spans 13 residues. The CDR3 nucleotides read TGTGCCTGGAATCCCGGGACCTACAATGAGCAGTTCTTC. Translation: CAWNPGTYNEQFF.

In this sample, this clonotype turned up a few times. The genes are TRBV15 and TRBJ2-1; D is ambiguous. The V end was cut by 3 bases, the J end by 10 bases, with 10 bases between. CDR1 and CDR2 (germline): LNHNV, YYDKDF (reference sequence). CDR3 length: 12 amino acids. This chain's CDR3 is CATSSRRGEQFF. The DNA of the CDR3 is TGTGCCACCAGCAGCCGTAGAGGAGAGCAGTTCTTC.

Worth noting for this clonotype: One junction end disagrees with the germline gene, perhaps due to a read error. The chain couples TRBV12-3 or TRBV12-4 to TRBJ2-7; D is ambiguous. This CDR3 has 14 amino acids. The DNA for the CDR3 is TGTGCCGGCAGTTTCGCAGGCCCAACCTACGAGCAGTACTTC. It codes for CAGSFAGPTYEQYF.

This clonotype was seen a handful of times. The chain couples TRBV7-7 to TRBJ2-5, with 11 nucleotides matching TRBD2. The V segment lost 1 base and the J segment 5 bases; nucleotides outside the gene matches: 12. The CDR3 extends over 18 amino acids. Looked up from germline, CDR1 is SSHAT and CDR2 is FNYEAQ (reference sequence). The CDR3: CASSLVLGLAGSSETQYF. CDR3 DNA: TGTGCCAGCAGCTTAGTCCTCGGACTAGCGGGTTCGTCGGAGACCCAGTACTTC.

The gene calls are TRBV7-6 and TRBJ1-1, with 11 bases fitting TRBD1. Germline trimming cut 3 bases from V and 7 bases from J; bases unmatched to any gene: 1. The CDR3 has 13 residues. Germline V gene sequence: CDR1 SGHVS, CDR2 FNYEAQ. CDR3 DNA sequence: TGTGCCAGCAGCTTGGGGACAGGGGGTGAAGCTTTCTTT. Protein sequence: CASSLGTGGEAFF.

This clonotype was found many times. The CDR3 sequence: CSARVQGATGANVLTF. The CDR3 DNA reads as TGCAGTGCTAGGGTACAGGGGGCAACTGGGGCCAACGTCCTGACTTTC. The J gene is TRBJ2-6, the V gene TRBV20-1; 9 positions match TRBD1. Germline V gene data show CDR1 as DFQATT and CDR2 as SNEGSKA (reference sequence). The CDR3 length is 16 residues. J gave up 2 bases and V 3 bases, and 5 bases lay outside the gene matches.

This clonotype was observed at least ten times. The CDR3 protein is CASSLAGTGAGNEQFF. CDR3 sequence (DNA): TGCGCCAGCAGCTTGGCGGGAACAGGGGCTGGCAATGAGCAGTTCTTC. The V call is TRBV5-1, the J call TRBJ2-1; 7 bases line up with TRBD1. Germline CDR1 SGHRS, CDR2 YFSETQ. This CDR3 has 16 amino acids. V was clipped by 0 bases and J by 6 bases; unmatched bases: 9.

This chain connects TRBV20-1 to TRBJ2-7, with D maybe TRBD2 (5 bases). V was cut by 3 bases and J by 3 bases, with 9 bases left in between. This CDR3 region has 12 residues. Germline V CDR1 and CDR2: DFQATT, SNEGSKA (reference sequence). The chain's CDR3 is CSASTGSYEQYF. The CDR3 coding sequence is TGCAGTGCTAGTACGGGAAGCTACGAGCAGTACTTC.

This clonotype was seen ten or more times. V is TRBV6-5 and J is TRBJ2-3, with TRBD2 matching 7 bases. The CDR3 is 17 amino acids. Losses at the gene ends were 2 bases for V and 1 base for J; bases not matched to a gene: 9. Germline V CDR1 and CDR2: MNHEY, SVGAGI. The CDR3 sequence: CASSYGGGTTGTDTQYF. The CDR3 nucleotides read TGTGCCAGCAGTTACGGGGGGGGGACCACTGGCACAGATACGCAGTATTTT.

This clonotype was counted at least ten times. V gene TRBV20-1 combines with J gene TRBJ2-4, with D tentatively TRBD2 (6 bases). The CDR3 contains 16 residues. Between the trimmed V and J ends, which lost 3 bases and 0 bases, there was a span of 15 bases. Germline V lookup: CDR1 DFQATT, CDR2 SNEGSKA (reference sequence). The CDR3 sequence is CSARPGAGLAKNIQYF. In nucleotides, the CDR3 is TGCAGTGCTAGGCCCGGGGCGGGACTAGCCAAAAACATTCAGTACTTC.

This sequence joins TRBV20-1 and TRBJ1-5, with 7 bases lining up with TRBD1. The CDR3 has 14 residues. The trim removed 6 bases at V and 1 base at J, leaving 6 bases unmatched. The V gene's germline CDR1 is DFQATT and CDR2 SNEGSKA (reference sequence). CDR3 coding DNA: TGCAGTGCCGGTACAGGGGCCAGCAATCAGCCCCAGCATTTT. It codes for CSAGTGASNQPQHF.

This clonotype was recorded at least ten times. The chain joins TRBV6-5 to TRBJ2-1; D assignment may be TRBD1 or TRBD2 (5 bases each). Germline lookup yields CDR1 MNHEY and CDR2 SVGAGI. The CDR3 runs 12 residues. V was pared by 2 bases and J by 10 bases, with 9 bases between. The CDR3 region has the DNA TGTGCCAGCAGTTACGCTCGGGGCGAGCAGTTCTTC. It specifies CASSYARGEQFF.

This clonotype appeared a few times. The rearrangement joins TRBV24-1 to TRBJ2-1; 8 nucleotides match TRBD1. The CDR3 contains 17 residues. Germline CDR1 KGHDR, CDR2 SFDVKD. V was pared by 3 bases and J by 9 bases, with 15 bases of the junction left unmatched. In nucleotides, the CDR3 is TGTGCCACCAGTGATCCTTCCCTCGGGCAGGGGGCTGGTGAGCAGTTCTTC. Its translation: CATSDPSLGQGAGEQFF.

For the CDR3, the DNA is TGTGCCAGCAGCCACTCTGGGGGAGTTGCGGGACCGTCCTACAATGAGCAGTTCTTC. Its translation: CASSHSGGVAGPSYNEQFF. The rearrangement links TRBV5-6 to TRBJ2-1; TRBD2 might be the D (6 bases). The germline V gene encodes CDR1 SGHDT and CDR2 YYEEEE. The CDR3 runs to 19 residues. Trimming shortened V by 4 bases and J by 1 base, and 24 bases separated the two germline ends.

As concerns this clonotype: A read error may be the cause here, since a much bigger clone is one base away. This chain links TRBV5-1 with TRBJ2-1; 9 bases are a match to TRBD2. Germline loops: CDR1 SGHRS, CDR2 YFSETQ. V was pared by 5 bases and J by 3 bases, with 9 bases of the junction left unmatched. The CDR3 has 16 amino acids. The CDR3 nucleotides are TGCGCCAGCAGACCCTTAGCGGGAGCTAACTACAATGAGCAGTTCTTC. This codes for CASRPLAGANYNEQFF. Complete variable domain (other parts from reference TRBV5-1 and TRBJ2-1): KAGVTQTPRYLIKTRGQQVTLSCSPISGHRSVSWYQQTPGQGLQFLFEYFSETQRNKGNFPGRFSGRQFSNSRSEMNVSTLELGDSALYLCASRPLAGANYNEQFFGPGTRLTVL.

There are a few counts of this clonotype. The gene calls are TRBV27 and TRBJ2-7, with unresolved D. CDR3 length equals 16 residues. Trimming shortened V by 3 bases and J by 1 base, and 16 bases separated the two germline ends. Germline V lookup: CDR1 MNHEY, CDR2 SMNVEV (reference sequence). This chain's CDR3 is CASSFSSGETSYEQYF. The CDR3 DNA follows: TGTGCCAGCAGTTTCTCTTCGGGTGAGACTTCCTACGAGCAGTACTTC.

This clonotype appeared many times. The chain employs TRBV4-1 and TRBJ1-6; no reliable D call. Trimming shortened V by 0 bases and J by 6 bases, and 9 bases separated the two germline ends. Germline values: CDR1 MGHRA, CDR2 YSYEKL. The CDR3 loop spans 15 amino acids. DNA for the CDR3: TGCGCCAGCAGCCAAGATGCGTGGCGTAATTCACCCCTCCACTTT. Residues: CASSQDAWRNSPLHF.

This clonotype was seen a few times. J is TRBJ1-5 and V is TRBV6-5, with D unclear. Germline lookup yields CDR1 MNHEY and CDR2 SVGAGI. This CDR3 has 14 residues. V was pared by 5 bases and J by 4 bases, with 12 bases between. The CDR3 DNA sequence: TGTGCCAGCAGTATCAGGAACTCAAATCAGCCCCAGCATTTT. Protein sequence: CASSIRNSNQPQHF.

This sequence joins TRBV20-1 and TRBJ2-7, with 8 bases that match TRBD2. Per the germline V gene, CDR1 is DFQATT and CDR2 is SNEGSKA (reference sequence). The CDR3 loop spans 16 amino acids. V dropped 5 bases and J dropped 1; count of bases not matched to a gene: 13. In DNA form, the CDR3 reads TGCAGTGCTTGGCCTCATCTTAGCGGGACTTCCTACGAGCAGTACTTC. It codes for CSAWPHLSGTSYEQYF.

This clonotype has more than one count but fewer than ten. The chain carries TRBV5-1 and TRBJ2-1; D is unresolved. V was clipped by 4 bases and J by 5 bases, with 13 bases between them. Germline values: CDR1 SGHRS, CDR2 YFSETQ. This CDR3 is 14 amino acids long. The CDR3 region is CASSVSFTNNEQFF. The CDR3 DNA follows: TGCGCCAGCAGCGTTAGTTTCACTAACAATGAGCAGTTCTTC.

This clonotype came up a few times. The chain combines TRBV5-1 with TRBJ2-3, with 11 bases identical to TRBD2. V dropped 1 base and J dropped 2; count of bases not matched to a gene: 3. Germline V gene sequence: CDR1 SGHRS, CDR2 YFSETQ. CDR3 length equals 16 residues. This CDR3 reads CASSLLTSGTTDTQYF. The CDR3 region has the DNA TGCGCCAGCAGCTTGTTGACTAGCGGGACCACAGATACGCAGTATTTT.

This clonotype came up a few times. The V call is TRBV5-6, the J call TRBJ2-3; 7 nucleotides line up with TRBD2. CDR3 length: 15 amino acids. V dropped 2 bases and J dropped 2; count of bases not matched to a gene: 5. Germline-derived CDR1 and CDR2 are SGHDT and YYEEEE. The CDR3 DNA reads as TGTGCCAGCAGCTTACCAGCGGGATTCACAGATACGCAGTATTTT. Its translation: CASSLPAGFTDTQYF. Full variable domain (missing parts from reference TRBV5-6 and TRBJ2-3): DAGVTQSPTHLIKTRGQQVTLRCSPKSGHDTVSWYQQALGQGPQFIFQYYEEEERQRGNFPDRFSGHQFPNYSSELNVNALLLGDSALYLCASSLPAGFTDTQYFGPGTRLTVL.

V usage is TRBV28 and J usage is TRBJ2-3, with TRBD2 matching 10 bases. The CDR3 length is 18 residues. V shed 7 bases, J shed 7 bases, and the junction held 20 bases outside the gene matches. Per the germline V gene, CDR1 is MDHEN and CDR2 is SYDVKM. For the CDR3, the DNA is TGTGCCAGCACCATATGGAACGGGGACTCTAGCGGGAGATATACGCAGTATTTT. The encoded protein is CASTIWNGDSSGRYTQYF.